This TCR beta chain appears in the sequencing data of a study of T cells in Graves' hyperthyroidism and ophthalmopathy. Template material for amplifying TCR beta CDR3 regions consisted of RNA transcripts. The TCR CDR3 first-round RT-PCR relied on the HTBI primer set. Via MiXCR, TCRdb re-called the multiplex PCR reads, giving one row per CDR3 protein. The sample lists fewer than 200,000 distinct CDR3 sequences; approximately 9% were seen once. This clonotype was counted ten times or more. This CDR3 is built from 16 residues. The V end lost 4 bases, the J end lost 1 base, and 14 bases lay between the germline ends. From germline, CDR1 is SNHLY and CDR2 FYNNEI.

The clonotype was recovered from a woman in her late teens or twenties with Graves' hyperthyroidism that later progressed to Graves' ophthalmopathy. V usage is TRBV2 and J usage is TRBJ1-5; possibly TRBD1 for D (5 bases). Sequenced material: blood. Here the CDR3 reads CASSGFGAWSNQPQHF. CDR3 in DNA: TGTGCCAGCAGTGGTTTTGGGGCCTGGAGCAATCAGCCCCAGCATTTT.